This T cell receptor (beta chain) was sequenced in a study of blood T cell repertoires in COVID-19. Per the authors' pipeline: The authors estimated nucleated cell counts from reference gene primer amplification. The data were produced by immunoSEQ multiplex PCR, yet TCRdb's version contains in-frame clones alone and is incomplete. That table furnishes V, J and clone size, whereas the DNA furnished D and trimming. The table has around 330,000 clones, around 85% seen once. This CDR3 comprises 15 residues. In germline, CDR1 is SQVTM, CDR2 ANQGSEA. With 4 bases removed from V and 2 bases from J, the gap between germline ends came to 15 bases. This clone was recorded once. Study members were between roughly 18 and 100 years old and lived in 20 to 30 US regions.

This TCR was sampled from a woman in her 30s who had been exposed to COVID-19. This chain joins TRBV29-1 and TRBJ2-1; possibly TRBD1 for D (6 bases). Sequenced sample: PBMCs or T cells enriched from blood (not recorded which). The chain's CDR3 is CSVAPRGRTYNEQFF. The DNA of the CDR3 is TGCAGCGTTGCCCCCAGGGGAAGGACCTACAATGAGCAGTTCTTC.